The T cell receptor beta chain under discussion was sequenced for a study of T cells in pancreatic ductal adenocarcinoma (dated by TCRdb to about 2017). About the full investigation: Surgically resected pancreatic ductal adenocarcinoma specimens were analyzed for the quantity, spatial distribution, and characteristics of both suppressive cells and tumor-infiltrating CD8+ T cells, an effort aimed at clarifying the adaptive T-cell response occurring naturally.

Findings and caveats that apply to the study as a whole: Tumor versus blood clonality comparisons may be biased because tumors are enriched in CD45RO+ effector rather than naive T cells, biasing toward lower diversity. T-cell clonality showed no significant difference between tumor and blood, with a mean clonality of approximately 0.12 in tumors and 0.072 in blood. Because inoperable disease is present at presentation in most pancreatic cancer patients, the resected cohort was biased toward the minority with early-stage disease. Blood samples had more total productive templates and roughly 8-fold more unique clonotypes than tumor samples.

Worth noting for this clone: Its target antigen remains unknown. No base-level quality is on record; no much larger clone is a single base apart.

The immunoSEQ hsTCRB kit was used to amplify TCR beta CDR3 regions from genomic DNA. An Illumina HiSeq system was used to carry out high-throughput TRB CDR3 sequencing. The authors processed their data as follows. The immunoSEQ software was used to analyze sequencing reads, and nonproductive sequences containing premature stops or frame-shifts were removed. To calculate repertoire clonality, Shannon entropy was normalized by log2 of the number of unique productive sequences, and that value was subtracted from one. TCRdb obtained this table from immuneACCESS and retained in-frame rearrangements with V and J assigned. These tables miss some clones; where compared with another copy, unresolved V genes account for less than half of the shortfall, and the remainder is unexplained. V and J calls and clone size follow that table, whereas D and trimming were derived from the DNA. For this sample the table gives more than 25,000 clones, of which around 94% were detected only once. Clones ranked in the top ten supply around 2.2% of the sample.

The pancreatic ductal adenocarcinoma patients who were selected had gone through surgery without receiving any neoadjuvant therapy. After peripheral blood was drawn into heparin tubes, PBMCs were separated on a histopaque density gradient and then cryopreserved in 10% DMSO. Using the DNeasy Blood and Tissue Kit along with Proteinase K and RNase treatment, genomic DNA was extracted from over 5 PBMC specimens and about nine flash-frozen tumor specimens. There are 15 amino acids in the CDR3, from cysteine to phenylalanine inclusive. Of all the DNA, just the CDR3 is kept, 45 bases in frame from base 1. A distance of 17 bases separates the germline ends of V and J, which lose 0 bases and 8 bases respectively. CDR1 and CDR2 are read off the germline V gene (reference sequence) as SGHKS and YYEKEE.

Sequencing was done on a sample of PBMCs. The rearranged chain carries TRBV5-5 and TRBJ1-1, and the D gene may be TRBD1, 5 bases matching. This TCR was recovered from a human donor with pancreatic ductal adenocarcinoma. For the CDR3, the sequence is CASSLGGPGREEAFF. The nucleotide sequence reads as follows: TGTGCCAGCAGCTTGGGGGGACCAGGTAGAGAAGAAGCTTTCTTT.